Listed below are T cell receptor beta chains from one sample, sequenced in a study of cytomegalovirus exposure and HLA in healthy donors. Sequenced by immunoSEQ multiplex PCR; TCRdb stores in-frame clones only, minus some. The sample has 140,000 to 150,000 clones; roughly 77% are singletons. The sequenced sample consisted of PBMCs. The receptors derive from a male donor in good health and CMV-seronegative. Both conserved end residues are part of each CDR3. Fields, in order: V gene, clone size, J gene, D gene, CDR3 protein, CDR3 DNA. A D gene is named only where the DNA matches it firmly. Part of the rows lack a size; the others show once, few, many or a class for expanded clones.

TRBV20-1	NA	TRBJ1-3	TRBD1	CSAPQGYTIYF	TGCAGTGCCCCACAGGGGTACACCATATATTTT
TRBV6-5	NA	TRBJ2-7	NA	CASSSGLASYEQYF	TGTGCCAGCAGTTCCGGACTGGCTTCCTACGAGCAGTACTTC
TRBV5-1	NA	TRBJ2-7	NA	CASSLHSSYEQYF	TGCGCCAGCAGCTTGCACAGTTCCTACGAGCAGTACTTC
TRBV25-1	NA	TRBJ1-1	TRBD1	CASSLGQGAEAFF	TGTGCCAGCAGCCTCGGACAGGGAGCTGAAGCTTTCTTT
TRBV7-9	NA	TRBJ2-2	NA	CASSLTRTANTGELFF	TGTGCCAGCAGCTTAACGCGGACAGCGAACACCGGGGAGCTGTTTTTT
TRBV6-5	NA	TRBJ1-2	NA	CASSYSLGEGGNGYTF	TGTGCCAGCAGTTACTCCCTAGGAGAGGGCGGCAATGGCTACACCTTC
TRBV7-9	NA	TRBJ1-2	TRBD1	CASSGQGFAGYTF	TGTGCCAGCAGTGGACAGGGTTTCGCTGGCTACACCTTC
TRBV7-9	NA	TRBJ2-3	NA	CASSALPGLHTDTQYF	TGTGCCAGCAGCGCGTTGCCGGGACTTCACACAGATACGCAGTATTTT
TRBV6-5	NA	TRBJ2-2	TRBD2	CASSYSGGSTGELFF	TGTGCCAGCAGTTACTCGGGGGGGTCCACCGGGGAGCTGTTTTTT
TRBV18	NA	TRBJ1-2	TRBD1	CASGRRDRGDGYTF	TGTGCCAGCGGACGACGGGACAGGGGGGATGGCTACACCTTC
TRBV4-1	NA	TRBJ1-5	TRBD1	CASSPHGGQGLDQPQHF	TGCGCCAGCAGCCCCCATGGGGGACAGGGGCTCGATCAGCCCCAGCATTTT
TRBV25-1	NA	TRBJ2-7	TRBD1	CASSDGTGGPRRQYF	TGTGCCAGCAGTGATGGGACAGGGGGCCCCCGAAGGCAGTACTTC
TRBV19	NA	TRBJ1-4	TRBD1	CASSRGQGSTNEKLFF	TGTGCCAGTAGTAGGGGACAGGGTTCAACTAATGAAAAACTGTTTTTT
TRBV7-9	NA	TRBJ1-2	NA	CASTGSRGYTF	TGTGCCAGTACAGGGTCCCGGGGCTACACCTTC
TRBV6-5	NA	TRBJ2-5	NA	CASSYSGPSETQYF	TGTGCCAGCAGTTACTCCGGTCCTTCAGAGACCCAGTACTTC
TRBV13	NA	TRBJ1-1	NA	CASSNIGGSEAFF	TGTGCCAGCAGCAACATCGGGGGGTCGGAAGCTTTCTTT
TRBV25-1	NA	TRBJ2-6	NA	CARTTGPTGANGLTF	TGTGCCAGAACGACAGGACCCACTGGGGCCAACGGCCTGACTTTC
TRBV29-1	NA	TRBJ2-6	TRBD1	CSAYDRAGANVLTF	TGCAGCGCCTACGACAGGGCCGGGGCCAACGTCCTGACTTTC
TRBV29-1	few	TRBJ1-1	TRBD1	CSGQQGYTEAFF	TGCAGCGGTCAACAGGGGTACACTGAAGCTTTCTTT
TRBV7-6	NA	TRBJ2-7	TRBD1	CASSLSQTGVSYEQYF	TGTGCCAGCAGCCTATCCCAGACAGGGGTCTCCTACGAGCAGTACTTC
TRBV11-2	NA	TRBJ2-7	NA	CASSLGRQGYEQYF	TGTGCCAGCAGCTTAGGCCGGCAGGGGTACGAGCAGTACTTC
TRBV25-1	NA	TRBJ1-1	NA	CASSDGAGPRKAFF	TGTGCCAGCAGTGATGGGGCCGGACCCCGAAAAGCTTTCTTT
TRBV7-3	NA	TRBJ2-2	TRBD2	CASSSYRGGLDTGELFF	TGTGCCAGCAGCTCCTACCGGGGGGGCCTGGACACCGGGGAGCTGTTTTTT
TRBV2	NA	TRBJ1-3	NA	CASRRDNLSGNTIYF	TGTGCCAGCAGAAGGGACAACCTCTCTGGAAACACCATATATTTT
TRBV6-1	NA	TRBJ1-1	NA	CASSQSWGGSEAFF	TGTGCCAGCAGTCAGTCCTGGGGGGGTTCTGAAGCTTTCTTT
TRBV7-8	NA	TRBJ2-3	NA	CASSSYLSTDTQYF	TGTGCCAGCAGCTCCTACCTCAGCACAGATACGCAGTATTTT
TRBV7-9	NA	TRBJ2-7	TRBD1	CSSSLAPGQGMDEQYF	TGTTCCAGCAGCTTAGCCCCGGGACAGGGGATGGACGAGCAGTACTTC